The T cell receptor beta chain described here comes from a study of control samples from healthy donors and cancer patients. CDR3 length: 13 residues. Per germline, CDR1 SGDLS and CDR2 YYNGEE. Germline trimming cut 3 bases from V and 5 bases from J; bases unmatched to any gene: 5. Clones were sequenced by immunoSEQ multiplex PCR, and TCRdb holds only the in-frame ones, with some missing. The table lists about 150,000 clones, about 91% of them singletons. The gene calls are TRBV9 and TRBJ2-7, with 7 positions matching TRBD1. Sequencing input: blood. The clonotype was recovered from a man aged 25-45 years in good health. This CDR3 is CASSGPGGNEQYF. The CDR3 DNA is TGTGCCAGCAGCGGACCAGGGGGTAACGAGCAGTACTTC.